Listed below are T cell receptor beta chains from one sample, sequenced in a study of CD8 T cells in ankylosing spondylitis. A single record per CDR3 protein comes from TCRdb applying MiXCR to the 5' RACE reads. The sample contains more than 300,000 distinct CDR3 sequences, 7.5% to 9% of which appear only once. Sequencing was done on a sample of blood, either unsorted or a sorted T cell fraction (not recorded which). These receptor sequences come from a male donor with ankylosing spondylitis. Each CDR3 is given with its conserved first and last residue.

j_call v_call cdr3_aa
TRBJ2-5 TRBV12-3/TRBV12-4 CASSFSGKETQYF
TRBJ2-1 TRBV5-6 CASSFTTTSGRLDEQFF
TRBJ1-4 TRBV3-1 CASSQEGGEEKLFF
TRBJ2-1 TRBV4-1 CASSQVFGPSRYNEQFF
TRBJ1-2 TRBV6-1 CASSEVGAGDYGYTF
TRBJ2-1 TRBV20-1 CSAYGLAGGDEQFF
TRBJ2-7 TRBV7-9 CASSLSRDTYEQYF
TRBJ2-7 TRBV20-1 CSALYLGLGRNEQYF
TRBJ2-7 TRBV12-3/TRBV12-4 CASSLVSGTRIAYEQYF
TRBJ2-1 TRBV7-3 CASSLRTQRGDEQFF
TRBJ2-5 TRBV27 CASRLQETQYF
TRBJ1-6 TRBV6-5 CASSYHLDSLYSPLHF
TRBJ2-5 TRBV6-5 CASSSILLAGGMETQYF
TRBJ1-4 TRBV28 CATLDRGREKLFF
TRBJ1-3 TRBV5-1 CASSLEQTTGNTIYF
TRBJ2-1 TRBV6-6 CASSYPDREQFF
TRBJ2-1 TRBV7-2 CASSSLGNEQFF
TRBJ1-5 TRBV28 CASSLLGTAYSNQPQHF
TRBJ2-2 TRBV9 CASSVMATGELFF
TRBJ2-1 TRBV5-1 CASSQKGHVWDQYNEQFF
TRBJ2-4 TRBV19 CASSPLPGTISKNIQYF
TRBJ2-3 TRBV4-1 CASSQDEAGDSDTQYF
TRBJ2-6 TRBV3-1 CASSHLRQGTGANVLTF
TRBJ2-3 TRBV2 CASSGRRGTSTDTQYF
TRBJ2-1 TRBV4-1 CASSQEWGNEQFF
TRBJ2-2 TRBV5-1 CASSASGTGELFF
TRBJ2-1 TRBV9 CASKNMVDNEQFF
TRBJ1-1 TRBV29-1 CSVAGLGNTEAFF
TRBJ2-1 TRBV10-3 CAIGLAGERAEQFF
TRBJ2-7 TRBV12-3/TRBV12-4 CASSPTGVSYEQYF
TRBJ2-1 TRBV6-4 CASSDSGLVGYNEQFF
TRBJ2-7 TRBV12-5 CASGPTSSEQYF
TRBJ2-1 TRBV7-2 CASSRRTSGSFYNEQFF
TRBJ2-1 TRBV24-1 CATSEPTGLANNEQFF